Below are 19 T cell receptor beta chains sequenced from a single sample in a study of CD8+ T cells in alopecia areata. Specified treatment: oral pan-JAK inhibitor, 5-10 mg twice daily. Reverse transcribed after extraction, RNA yielded cDNA as the sequencing template. The method was immunoSEQ multiplex PCR; TCRdb's version includes in-frame clones alone and lacks a portion of them. The sample has 200,000 to 250,000 clones; 64% are singletons. The specimen was CD4+ T cells sorted from blood, collected at week 4, from a patient treated with tofacitinib. The source is a human donor with alopecia areata.

The rearrangement joins TRBV5-4 to TRBJ2-3, with 7 bases identical to TRBD1. This CDR3 is 16 amino acids long. The V gene's germline CDR1 is SGHNT and CDR2 YYREEE (reference sequence). V dropped 4 bases and J dropped 3; count of bases not matched to a gene: 11. As DNA, the CDR3 is TGTGCCAGCAGCAAAACAGGGGTTATAACGACAGATACGCAGTATTTT. Residues: CASSKTGVITTDTQYF.

V usage is TRBV5-1 and J usage is TRBJ2-1; TRBD2 matches 13 bases. Germline V gives CDR1 SGHRS, CDR2 YFSETQ. The CDR3 totals 17 residues. Trimming took 4 bases from V and 5 from J; bases not matched to a gene: 9. Here the CDR3 DNA reads TGCGCCAGCAGCCCAGTACCGGGACTAGCGGGGAACAATGAGCAGTTCTTC. This gives the protein CASSPVPGLAGNNEQFF. The variable domain in full, completed from reference TRBV5-1 and TRBJ2-1, reads KAGVTQTPRYLIKTRGQQVTLSCSPISGHRSVSWYQQTPGQGLQFLFEYFSETQRNKGNFPGRFSGRQFSNSRSEMNVSTLELGDSALYLCASSPVPGLAGNNEQFFGPGTRLTVL.

The CDR3, as DNA: TGTGCCAGCAGTGAAAGTTCGAGCTCCTATAATTCACCCCTCCACTTT. As protein: CASSESSSSYNSPLHF. V is TRBV25-1 and J is TRBJ1-6; D is ambiguous. Germline lookup yields CDR1 MGHDK and CDR2 SYGVNS. Trimming pared 2 bases from V and 0 bases from J, leaving 8 bases between. This CDR3 has 16 residues.

The chain recombines TRBV9 with TRBJ2-6; no clear D gene. CDR3 size: 17 residues. Trimming pared 3 bases from V and 2 bases from J, leaving 15 bases between. The germline V gene has CDR1 SGDLS and CDR2 YYNGEE. The CDR3 spells CASSGPLGGPGANVLTF. CDR3 sequence (DNA): TGTGCCAGCAGCGGACCCCTGGGTGGCCCTGGGGCCAACGTCCTGACTTTC. Full variable domain (remainder filled in from reference TRBV9 and TRBJ2-6): DSGVTQTPKHLITATGQRVTLRCSPRSGDLSVYWYQQSLDQGLQFLIQYYNGEERAKGNILERFSAQQFPDLHSELNLSSLELGDSALYFCASSGPLGGPGANVLTFGAGSRLTVL.

CDR3 residues: CASSPWGVSYEQYF. The CDR3 region has the DNA TGTGCCAGCAGCCCCTGGGGAGTTTCCTACGAGCAGTACTTC. The gene calls are TRBV7-9 and TRBJ2-7; the D gene is possibly TRBD2 (5 bases). V lost 5 bases and J lost 1, with 12 bases in between. This CDR3 region has 14 residues. Germline V gives CDR1 SEHNR, CDR2 FQNEAQ (reference sequence).

This clone has a single count. The V and J genes are TRBV30 and TRBJ1-2; D not certain. Germline V CDR1 and CDR2: GTSNPN, SVGIG (reference sequence). Deletions cut 2 bases from V and 5 bases from J, with 9 bases between. The CDR3 covers 12 residues. Written as DNA, the CDR3 is TGTGCCTGGAGTCCACAGCAATATGGCTACACCTTC. It codes for CAWSPQQYGYTF.

The rearrangement uses TRBV2 and TRBJ2-3, with 10 bases aligning to TRBD2. V was clipped by 2 bases and J by 1 base; unmatched bases: 12. From germline, CDR1 is SNHLY and CDR2 FYNNEI. The CDR3 contains 19 residues. As DNA, the CDR3 is TGTGCCAGCAGTGAAAAGTCCGGCTTAGCGGGGGGTGGCACAGATACGCAGTATTTT. Its protein is CASSEKSGLAGGGTDTQYF.

The chain employs TRBV27 and TRBJ1-2; D perhaps matches TRBD1 (6 bases). Germline V gives CDR1 MNHEY, CDR2 SMNVEV (reference sequence). V was trimmed by 6 bases and J by 8 bases, leaving 13 bases between them. The CDR3 covers 12 residues. CDR3 sequence: CASRTGLSGYTF. In nucleotides, the CDR3 is TGTGCCAGCAGAACAGGGCTTAGCGGCTACACCTTC.

This chain uses TRBV9 with TRBJ1-6; D is undetermined. Trimming took off 0 bases at V and 0 bases at J, with 10 bases between the two ends. The CDR3 loop spans 17 amino acids. The germline gives CDR1 SGDLS, CDR2 YYNGEE. CDR3 in amino acids: CASSVERSSSYNSPLHF. In DNA, the CDR3 is TGTGCCAGCAGCGTAGAACGGTCGAGCTCCTATAATTCACCCCTCCACTTT.

V is TRBV6-6 and J is TRBJ1-2; tentatively, D is TRBD1 (5 bases). V lost 4 bases to trimming and J lost 1 base, with 13 bases between them. This CDR3 has 15 amino acids. Germline loops: CDR1 MNHNY, CDR2 SVGAGI (reference sequence). CDR3 nucleotide sequence: TGTGCCAGCAGTTCCGGCTCGGGGGGTAACTATGGCTACACCTTC. Translation gives CASSSGSGGNYGYTF.

J is TRBJ2-6 and V is TRBV7-9; D not certain. Germline V gene data show CDR1 as SEHNR and CDR2 as FQNEAQ (reference sequence). The CDR3 covers 15 residues. V was trimmed by 2 bases and J by 0 bases, leaving 5 bases between them. The CDR3 reads CASSLQHSGANVLTF. As DNA, the CDR3 is TGTGCCAGCAGCTTACAGCACTCTGGGGCCAACGTCCTGACTTTC.

This rearrangement joins TRBV6-6 to TRBJ2-2; no reliable D call. Trimming stripped 6 bases from V and 6 bases from J, with 11 bases between. Germline loops: CDR1 MNHNY, CDR2 SVGAGI (reference sequence). CDR3 length equals 13 residues. Written as DNA, the CDR3 is TGTGCCAGCAGGCCCGAGGTCGCCGGGGAGCTGTTTTTT. Its translation: CASRPEVAGELFF.

The chain is built from TRBV7-2 and TRBJ2-2, with a weak D call TRBD1 (5 bases). Germline V gives CDR1 SGHTA, CDR2 FQGNSA. The CDR3 is 16 amino acids. The germline V and J ends were trimmed by 5 bases and 6 bases, with 19 bases remaining between them. CDR3 in DNA: TGTGCCAGCAGCCCGCTACAGGTCCCCGGGCCCGGGGAGCTGTTTTTT. Its translation is CASSPLQVPGPGELFF.

The V call is TRBV15, the J call TRBJ1-2; D unresolved. The germline gives CDR1 LNHNV, CDR2 YYDKDF (reference sequence). V lost 0 bases, J lost 7 bases, and 6 bases lay in between. The CDR3 runs 12 residues. The CDR3 protein is CATSRDSGGYTF. The CDR3 DNA sequence: TGTGCCACCAGCAGAGATTCGGGTGGCTACACCTTC.

The V and J genes are TRBV9 and TRBJ1-2; D is unresolved. Germline V gene lookup returns CDR1 SGDLS and CDR2 YYNGEE. Between the trimmed V and J ends, which lost 0 bases and 6 bases, there was a span of 12 bases. CDR3 size: 14 residues. This CDR3 is CASSVGLGFHGYTF. The CDR3 nucleotides read TGTGCCAGCAGCGTAGGACTGGGATTTCATGGCTACACCTTC.

J is TRBJ2-5 and V is TRBV29-1; 7 positions agree with TRBD1. V lost 7 bases, J lost 7 bases, and 9 bases stayed unmatched. Germline CDR1 reads SQVTM; CDR2 reads ANQGSEA. The CDR3 consists of 12 residues. CDR3: CSARGGPGTQYF. The CDR3 DNA sequence: TGCAGCGCAAGAGGGGGCCCTGGGACCCAGTACTTC.

This clone showed up just a few times. The V and J genes are TRBV30 and TRBJ1-6, with TRBD1 identical over 9 bases. Losses at the gene ends were 2 bases for V and 9 bases for J; bases not matched to a gene: 11. Germline-derived CDR1 and CDR2 are GTSNPN and SVGIG (reference sequence). The CDR3 covers 16 residues. In DNA, the CDR3 is TGTGCCTGGAGTACACCGGGACAGGGCTTTGGTTCACCCCTCCACTTT. As protein: CAWSTPGQGFGSPLHF.

The chain combines TRBV11-3 with TRBJ2-2; 11 bases line up with TRBD1. CDR3 length: 15 amino acids. CDR1 is SGHNT and CDR2 is YENEEA in the germline V gene. Unmatched junction bases numbered 6, after V lost 5 bases and J lost 7 bases. The chain's CDR3 is CASSLGQGAVGELFF. CDR3 DNA sequence: TGTGCCAGCAGCCTCGGACAGGGGGCGGTCGGGGAGCTGTTTTTT.

This chain uses TRBV23-1 with TRBJ2-3; no firm D call. TRBV23-1 is an ORF; its function is uncertain. V gave up 0 bases and J gave up 2 bases, with 15 bases separating them. This CDR3 is 17 amino acids long. Written as DNA, the CDR3 is TGCGCCAGCAGTCAATCGTCAAGAGGACCCACCACAGATACGCAGTATTTT. Protein sequence: CASSQSSRGPTTDTQYF.